Listed below are T cell receptor beta chains from one sample, sequenced in a study of T cells in severe cutaneous drug reactions. TCRdb re-called the multiplex PCR reads and shows each CDR3 protein once, DNA omitted. The sample spans about 5,500 distinct CDR3 sequences; the ten largest clones claim less than 20%. The sequenced sample consisted of PBMCs. The receptor source for this set is a human donor with a severe cutaneous adverse drug reaction. Each CDR3 is given with its conserved first and last residue. Clone size is stated in some rows and not others, as once, few, many or a class when expanded.

TRBV27	TRBJ2-5	medium-sized	CASSPGGQRERLETQYF
TRBV20-1	TRBJ2-3	NA	CSASIAAAVTDTQYF
TRBV6-5	TRBJ1-6	hyperexpanded	CASSYSTGGYNSPLHF
TRBV7-6	TRBJ2-3	medium-sized	CASSSESYTQYF
TRBV4-1	TRBJ2-5	medium-sized	CASSHDLNQETQYF
TRBV20-1	TRBJ2-5	NA	CSAREGIGETQYF
TRBV5-1	TRBJ2-7	NA	CASISGTSGIGEQYF
TRBV7-6	TRBJ1-3	NA	CASSLGDRGNTIYF
TRBV28	TRBJ1-5	medium-sized	CASSSLQGWQPQHF
TRBV30	TRBJ2-1	NA	CAWSVGKGGHSNEQFF
TRBV5-6	TRBJ1-1	NA	CASSPAVVGAGTEAFF
TRBV28	TRBJ1-6	medium-sized	CASSFGGKADSPLHF
TRBV27	TRBJ2-1	medium-sized	CASSLSGVGLNEQFF
TRBV5-4	TRBJ1-6	NA	CASSLSNWGRSSYNSPLHF
TRBV4-2	TRBJ2-1	medium-sized	CASSQDRTSGSIHNEQFF
TRBV4-3	TRBJ2-7	NA	CASSQDSGNSYEQYF
TRBV6-2/TRBV6-3	TRBJ2-2	NA	CASSSIGGDTGELFF
TRBV11-2	TRBJ2-7	NA	CASSLVSPGGAYEQYF
TRBV4-2	TRBJ2-1	medium-sized	CASSRTTGGSYNEQFF